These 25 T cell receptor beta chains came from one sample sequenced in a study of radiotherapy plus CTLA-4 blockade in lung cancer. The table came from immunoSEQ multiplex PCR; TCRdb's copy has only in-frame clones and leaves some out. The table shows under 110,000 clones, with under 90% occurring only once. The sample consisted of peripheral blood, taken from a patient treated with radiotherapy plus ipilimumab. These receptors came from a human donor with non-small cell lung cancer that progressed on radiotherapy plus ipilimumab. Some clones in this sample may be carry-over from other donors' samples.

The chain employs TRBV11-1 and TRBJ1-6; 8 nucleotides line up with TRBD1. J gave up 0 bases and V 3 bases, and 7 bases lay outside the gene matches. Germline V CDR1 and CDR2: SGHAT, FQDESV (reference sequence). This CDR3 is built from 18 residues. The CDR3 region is CASSFSGGLSSYNSPLHF. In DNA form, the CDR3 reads TGTGCCAGCAGCTTCTCAGGGGGCCTGAGCTCCTATAATTCACCCCTCCACTTT.

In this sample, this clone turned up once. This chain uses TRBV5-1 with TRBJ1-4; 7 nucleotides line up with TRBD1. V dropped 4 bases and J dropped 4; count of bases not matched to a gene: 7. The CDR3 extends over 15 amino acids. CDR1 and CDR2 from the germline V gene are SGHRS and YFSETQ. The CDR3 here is CASSARDSLNEKLFF. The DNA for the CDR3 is TGCGCCAGCAGCGCCCGGGACAGCCTTAATGAAAAACTGTTTTTT.

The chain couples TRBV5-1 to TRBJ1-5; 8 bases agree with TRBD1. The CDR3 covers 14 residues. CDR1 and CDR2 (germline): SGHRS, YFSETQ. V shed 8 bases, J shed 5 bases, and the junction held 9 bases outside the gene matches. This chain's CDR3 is CASLKDRGDQPQHF. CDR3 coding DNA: TGCGCCAGTCTCAAAGACAGGGGTGATCAGCCCCAGCATTTT.

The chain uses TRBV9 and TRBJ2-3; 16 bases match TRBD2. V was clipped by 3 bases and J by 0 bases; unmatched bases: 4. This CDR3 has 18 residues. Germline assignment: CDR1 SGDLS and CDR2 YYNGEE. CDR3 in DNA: TGTGCCAGCAGCGCCGGGACTAGCGGGGGGGCTAGCACAGATACGCAGTATTTT. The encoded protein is CASSAGTSGGASTDTQYF.

The CDR3 sequence: CASRFGTGYGYTF. CDR3 nucleotide sequence: TGTGCCAGCAGGTTCGGGACAGGCTATGGCTACACCTTC. The chain has TRBV6-4 and TRBJ1-2, with TRBD1 matching over 8 bases. The CDR3 extends over 13 amino acids. The ends lost 6 bases at V and 4 bases at J; junction bases unmatched: 4. Germline assignment: CDR1 MRHNA and CDR2 SNTAGT.

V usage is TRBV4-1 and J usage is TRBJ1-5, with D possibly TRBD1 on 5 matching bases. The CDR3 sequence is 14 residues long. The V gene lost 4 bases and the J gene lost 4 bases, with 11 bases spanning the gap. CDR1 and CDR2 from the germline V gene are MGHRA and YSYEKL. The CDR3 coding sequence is TGCGCCAGCAGCCCCGGGGGGACTAATCAGCCCCAGCATTTT. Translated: CASSPGGTNQPQHF.

The chain's CDR3 is CASSGWALRDGELFF. The CDR3 DNA follows: TGTGCCAGCAGTGGGTGGGCCCTCAGAGACGGGGAGCTGTTTTTT. The chain carries TRBV2 and TRBJ2-2, with D unclear. The CDR3 covers 15 residues. V was shortened by 4 bases and J by 7 bases, with 16 bases between the two germline ends. CDR1 is SNHLY, CDR2 FYNNEI, per germline.

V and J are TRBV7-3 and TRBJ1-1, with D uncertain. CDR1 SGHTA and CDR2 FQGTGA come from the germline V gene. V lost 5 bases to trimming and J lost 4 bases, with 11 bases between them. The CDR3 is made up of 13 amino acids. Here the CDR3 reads CASSAHTSTEAFF. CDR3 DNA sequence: TGTGCCAGCAGCGCCCACACAAGCACTGAAGCTTTCTTT. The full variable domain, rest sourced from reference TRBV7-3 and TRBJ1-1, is GAGVSQTPSNKVTEKGKYVELRCDPISGHTALYWYRQSLGQGPEFLIYFQGTGAADDSGLPNDRFFAVRPEGSVSTLKIQRTERGDSAVYLCASSAHTSTEAFFGQGTRLTVV.

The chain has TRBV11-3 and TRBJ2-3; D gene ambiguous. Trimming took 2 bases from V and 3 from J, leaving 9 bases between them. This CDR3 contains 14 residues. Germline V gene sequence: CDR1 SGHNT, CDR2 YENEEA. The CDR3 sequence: CASSLTRQTDTQYF. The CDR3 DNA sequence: TGTGCCAGCAGCTTAACCAGACAAACAGATACGCAGTATTTT.

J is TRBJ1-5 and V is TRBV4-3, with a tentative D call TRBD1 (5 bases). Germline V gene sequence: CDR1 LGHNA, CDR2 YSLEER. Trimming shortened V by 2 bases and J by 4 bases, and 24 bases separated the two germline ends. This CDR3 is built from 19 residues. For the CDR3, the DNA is TGCGCCAGCAGCCAAAACGTGGGGGATGGACATTGGGATAATCAGCCCCAGCATTTT. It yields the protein CASSQNVGDGHWDNQPQHF.

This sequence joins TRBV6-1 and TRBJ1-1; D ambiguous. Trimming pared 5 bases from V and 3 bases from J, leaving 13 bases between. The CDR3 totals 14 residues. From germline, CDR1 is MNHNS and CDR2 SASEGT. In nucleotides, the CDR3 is TGTGCCAGCAGTCCCGCAGTGGGGTACACTGAAGCTTTCTTT. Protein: CASSPAVGYTEAFF.

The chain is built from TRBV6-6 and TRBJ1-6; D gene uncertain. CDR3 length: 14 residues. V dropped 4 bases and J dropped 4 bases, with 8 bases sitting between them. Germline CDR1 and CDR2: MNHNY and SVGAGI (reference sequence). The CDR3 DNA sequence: TGTGCCAGCAGTTTACCTTCTTATAATTCACCCCTCCACTTT. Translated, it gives CASSLPSYNSPLHF.

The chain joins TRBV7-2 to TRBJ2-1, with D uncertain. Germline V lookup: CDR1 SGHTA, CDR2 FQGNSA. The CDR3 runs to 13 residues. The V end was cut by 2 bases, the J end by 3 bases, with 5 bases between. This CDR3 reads CASSLNSYNEQFF. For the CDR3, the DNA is TGTGCCAGCAGCTTAAACAGCTACAATGAGCAGTTCTTC.

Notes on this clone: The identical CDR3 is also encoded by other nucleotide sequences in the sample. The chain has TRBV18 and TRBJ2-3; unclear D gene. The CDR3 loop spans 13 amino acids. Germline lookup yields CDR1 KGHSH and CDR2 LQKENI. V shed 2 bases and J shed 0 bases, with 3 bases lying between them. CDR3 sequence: CASSPTSTDTQYF. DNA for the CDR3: TGTGCCAGCTCACCAACGAGCACAGATACGCAGTATTTT.

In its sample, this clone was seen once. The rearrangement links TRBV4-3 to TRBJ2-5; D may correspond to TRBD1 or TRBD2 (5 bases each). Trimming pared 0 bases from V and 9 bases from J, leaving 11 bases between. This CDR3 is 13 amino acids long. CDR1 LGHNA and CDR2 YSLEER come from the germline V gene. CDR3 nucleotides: TGCGCCAGCAGCCAAGAAAGGGGAGCGGCCCAGTACTTC. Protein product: CASSQERGAAQYF.

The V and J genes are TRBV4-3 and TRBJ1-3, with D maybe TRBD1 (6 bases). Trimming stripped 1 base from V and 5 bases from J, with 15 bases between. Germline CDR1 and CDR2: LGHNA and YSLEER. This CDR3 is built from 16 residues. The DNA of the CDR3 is TGCGCCAGCAGCCAAGGGGAGGGGGGTTCGCGAAACACCATATATTTT. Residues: CASSQGEGGSRNTIYF.

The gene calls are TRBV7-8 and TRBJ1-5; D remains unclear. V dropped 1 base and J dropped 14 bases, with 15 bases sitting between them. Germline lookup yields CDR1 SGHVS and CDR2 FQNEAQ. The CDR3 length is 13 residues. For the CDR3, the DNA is TGTGCCAGCAGCTTAGTTGGTGGCAGCGGGAAGCATTTT. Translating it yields CASSLVGGSGKHF.

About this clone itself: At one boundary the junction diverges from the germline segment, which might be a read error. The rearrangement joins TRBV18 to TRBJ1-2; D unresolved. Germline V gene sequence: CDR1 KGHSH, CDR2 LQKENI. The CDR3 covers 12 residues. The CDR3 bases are TGTGCCAGCTCAGCACCTAACTATGGCTACACCTTC. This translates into CASSAPNYGYTF.

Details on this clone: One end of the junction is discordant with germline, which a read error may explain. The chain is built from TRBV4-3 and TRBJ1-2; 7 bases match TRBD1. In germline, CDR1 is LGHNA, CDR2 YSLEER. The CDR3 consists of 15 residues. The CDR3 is CASSEEPGTAYGYTF. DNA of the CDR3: TGCGCCAGCAGCGAAGAACCCGGGACAGCTTATGGCTACACCTTC.

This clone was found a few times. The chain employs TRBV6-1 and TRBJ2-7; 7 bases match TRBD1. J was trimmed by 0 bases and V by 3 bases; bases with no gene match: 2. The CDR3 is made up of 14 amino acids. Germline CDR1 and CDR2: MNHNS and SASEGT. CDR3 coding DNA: TGTGCCAGCAGTGACTACAGGGGCTCCTACGAGCAGTACTTC. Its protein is CASSDYRGSYEQYF.

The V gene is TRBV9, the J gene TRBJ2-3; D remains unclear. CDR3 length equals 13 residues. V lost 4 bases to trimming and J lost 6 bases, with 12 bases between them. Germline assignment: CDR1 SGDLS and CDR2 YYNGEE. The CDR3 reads CASSFRPHDTQYF. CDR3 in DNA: TGTGCCAGCAGCTTCCGACCGCACGATACGCAGTATTTT.

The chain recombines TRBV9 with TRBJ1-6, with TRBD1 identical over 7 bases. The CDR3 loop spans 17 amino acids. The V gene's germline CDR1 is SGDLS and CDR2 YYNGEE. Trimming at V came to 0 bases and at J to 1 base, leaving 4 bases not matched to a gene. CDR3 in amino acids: CASSVAQGRSYNSPLHF. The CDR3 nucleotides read TGTGCCAGCAGCGTAGCACAGGGGAGGTCCTATAATTCACCCCTCCACTTT.

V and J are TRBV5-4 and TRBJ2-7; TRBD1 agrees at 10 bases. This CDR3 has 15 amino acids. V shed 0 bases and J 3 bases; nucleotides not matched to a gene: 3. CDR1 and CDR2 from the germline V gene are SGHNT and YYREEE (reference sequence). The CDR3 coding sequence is TGTGCCAGCAGCTTGGGACAGGGGGCCATCTACGAGCAGTACTTC. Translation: CASSLGQGAIYEQYF.

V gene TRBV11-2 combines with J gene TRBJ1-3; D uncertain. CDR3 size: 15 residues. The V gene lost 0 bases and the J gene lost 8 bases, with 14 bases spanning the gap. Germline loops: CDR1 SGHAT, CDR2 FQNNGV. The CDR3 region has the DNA TGTGCCAGCAGCTTAGATCGTGGGGTCGGGCACACCATATATTTT. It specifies CASSLDRGVGHTIYF.

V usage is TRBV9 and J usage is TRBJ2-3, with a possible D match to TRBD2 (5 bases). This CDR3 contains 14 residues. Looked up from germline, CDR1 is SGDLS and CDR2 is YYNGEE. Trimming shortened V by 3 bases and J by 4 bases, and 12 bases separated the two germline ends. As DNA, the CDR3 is TGTGCCAGCAGCGCGCTAGCACTGGCAGATACGCAGTATTTT. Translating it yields CASSALALADTQYF.